This T cell receptor beta chain was sequenced in a study of yellow fever vaccine responses in identical twins. Study-wide results and caveats: Among the twins, the vaccine T cell response reportedly seemed partly convergent and partly personalized.

V gave up 5 bases and J gave up 6 bases; unmatched junction bases: 3. CDR3 length equals 12 residues. The germline V gene encodes CDR1 MNHNS and CDR2 SASEGT. In its sample, this clonotype is hyperexpanded. Its antigen is unknown. TCRdb processed the RT-PCR reads anew with MiXCR; each CDR3 protein has one entry. The sample includes approximately 500 distinct CDR3 sequences, roughly 70% of them seen just once. The source is a female donor who received the yellow fever vaccine. The starting material was T cells from blood (PBMCs), unsorted or a sorted subset (not recorded which), obtained before or after yellow fever vaccination (not recorded which). The V and J genes are TRBV6-1 and TRBJ1-1; 7 bases line up with TRBD1. CDR3 nucleotide sequence: TGTGCCAGCAGTCCCGACAGGGCTGAAGCTTTCTTT. The encoded protein is CASSPDRAEAFF.